These 16 T cell receptor beta chains originate from one sample sequenced in a study of T cells expressing NK-cell markers (dated by TCRdb to about 2020). Libraries were built with 5' RACE. Instrument used: Illumina HiSeq 2000. The reads underwent TCRdb reprocessing, giving one record for each CDR3 protein sequence and no DNA. For this sample, the table gives 300,000 to 500,000 distinct CDR3 sequences. The ten largest make up about 10% of the sample. Sequences were obtained from blood T cells: a sorted CD56 or NKG2C T cell subset, CD4+ or CD8+ T cells, or bulk PBMC T cells (not recorded which). Receptors were obtained from a woman between 45 and 60 years old in good health. Donor details come from another sample of the same person, matched by shared clones.

V and J are TRBV7-2 and TRBJ2-7; with no DNA, the TCRdb D assignment of TRBD1 cannot be verified. The V gene's germline CDR1 is SGHTA and CDR2 FQGNSA. This CDR3 comprises 14 residues. The CDR3 is CASSLGTGEGEQYF.

The gene calls are TRBV12-3 or TRBV12-4 and TRBJ2-3; TCRdb designates TRBD2, a call that cannot be tested without DNA. This CDR3 is 13 amino acids long. The CDR3 loop is CASTWGTAYYQYF.

This chain joins TRBV7-8 and TRBJ1-1; TCRdb lists TRBD1, though no DNA is available to test this call. The CDR3 has 16 amino acids. Germline CDR1 is SGHVS and CDR2 is FQNEAQ. Here the CDR3 reads CASSLGTGYGNTEAFF.

This sequence joins TRBV3-1 and TRBJ2-1; TCRdb's D call of TRBD2 is untestable without DNA. Germline values: CDR1 LGHDT, CDR2 YNNKEL (reference sequence). CDR3 length: 18 amino acids. CDR3 region: CASSQDRASGVKYNEQFF.

V usage is TRBV7-8 and J usage is TRBJ2-7; TCRdb lists TRBD1, though no DNA is available to test this call. The CDR3 covers 18 residues. Germline V gene sequence: CDR1 SGHVS, CDR2 FQNEAQ. CDR3 protein: CASSLGSGQRTWSYEQYF.

V is TRBV5-1 and J is TRBJ2-3; TCRdb's assignment of TRBD1 cannot be checked, as there is no DNA. The CDR3 covers 16 residues. Per the germline V gene, CDR1 is SGHRS and CDR2 is YFSETQ. This CDR3 is CASSLELVGVSDTQYF.

The rearrangement joins TRBV5-1 to TRBJ1-4; TCRdb names TRBD1, which stays unverified in the absence of DNA. The CDR3 spans 16 residues. Germline CDR1 and CDR2: SGHRS and YFSETQ. The chain's CDR3 is CASSLGGDRWGEKLFF.

The CDR3 loop reads CASSLYSGRGAYTQYF. V usage is TRBV27 and J usage is TRBJ2-3; the D call of TRBD2 rests on TCRdb alone, since no DNA is present to check it. Germline lookup yields CDR1 MNHEY and CDR2 SMNVEV (reference sequence). This CDR3 is 16 amino acids long.

The chain links TRBV10-3 to TRBJ1-3; the TCRdb call, TRBD1, lacks DNA for checking. This CDR3 is built from 18 residues. CDR1 and CDR2 from the germline V gene are ENHRY and SYGVKD. CDR3 region: CAISGSQGQGRSGNTIYF.

The V call is TRBV18, the J call TRBJ1-1. CDR1 and CDR2 from the germline V gene are KGHSH and LQKENI. The CDR3 consists of 13 residues. The CDR3 is CASSDTLNTEAFF.

The chain carries TRBV7-2 and TRBJ2-7; as DNA is missing, the TRBD1 call by TCRdb cannot be tested. Germline V CDR1 and CDR2: SGHTA, FQGNSA. The CDR3 length is 14 residues. The CDR3 is CASTYWDRAYEQYF. The variable domain in full, with the rest retrieved from reference TRBV7-2 and TRBJ2-7, is GAGVSQSPSNKVTEKGKDVELRCDPISGHTALYWYRQSLGQGLEFLIYFQGNSAPDKSGLPSDRFSAERTGGSVSTLTIQRTQQEDSAVYLCASTYWDRAYEQYFGPGTRLTVT.

V gene TRBV29-1 combines with J gene TRBJ2-5. Looked up from germline, CDR1 is SQVTM and CDR2 is ANQGSEA. This CDR3 is 13 amino acids long. CDR3 residues: CSGQILVQETQYF.

The chain couples TRBV3-1 to TRBJ1-4. The germline V gene has CDR1 LGHDT and CDR2 YNNKEL (reference sequence). The CDR3 length is 16 residues. The CDR3 sequence is CASSAEAYSTNEKLFF.

The chain is built from TRBV5-1 and TRBJ2-7; the TRBD2 assignment by TCRdb is unverifiable without DNA. The CDR3 loop spans 16 amino acids. Germline CDR1 is SGHRS and CDR2 is YFSETQ. The CDR3 spells CASSQTPSASTYEQYF.

The chain combines TRBV12-3 or TRBV12-4 with TRBJ2-1; TCRdb returns TRBD2, unconfirmable since there is no DNA. The CDR3 loop spans 15 amino acids. The chain's CDR3 is CASSLGGLALNEQFF.

The chain is built from TRBV12-3 or TRBV12-4 and TRBJ2-2; TCRdb's D gene call, TRBD2, goes unchecked for lack of DNA. CDR3 size: 17 residues. The CDR3 region is CASSLRRGSGRTGELFF.